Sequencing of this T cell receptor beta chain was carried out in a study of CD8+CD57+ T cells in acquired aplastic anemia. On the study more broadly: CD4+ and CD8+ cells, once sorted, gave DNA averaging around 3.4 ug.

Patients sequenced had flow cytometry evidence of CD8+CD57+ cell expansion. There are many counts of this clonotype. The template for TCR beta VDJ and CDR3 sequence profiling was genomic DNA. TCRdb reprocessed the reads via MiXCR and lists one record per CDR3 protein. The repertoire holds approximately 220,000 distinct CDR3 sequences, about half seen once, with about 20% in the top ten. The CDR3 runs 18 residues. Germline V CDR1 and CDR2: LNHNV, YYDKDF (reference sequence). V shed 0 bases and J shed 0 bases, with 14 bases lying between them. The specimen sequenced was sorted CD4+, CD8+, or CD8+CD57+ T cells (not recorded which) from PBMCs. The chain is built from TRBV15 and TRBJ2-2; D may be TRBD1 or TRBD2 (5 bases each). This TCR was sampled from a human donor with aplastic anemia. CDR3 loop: CATSRDRSGTANTGELFF. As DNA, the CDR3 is TGTGCCACCAGCAGAGATAGGAGTGGGACGGCGAACACCGGGGAGCTGTTTTTT.